Shown below are 18 T cell receptor beta chains from a single sample sequenced in a study of T and B cells in COVID-19 patients. BIOMED2 TRB-A/B primer pools were used in multiplex TRB PCR. One entry per CDR3 protein, called by TCRdb with MiXCR from the multiplex PCR reads. The sample shows 8,000 to 9,500 distinct CDR3 sequences, roughly 35% of them seen only once. TRB was amplified from around 250-500 ng of blood genomic DNA. The sample taken for sequencing was blood. These receptors came from a human donor with active COVID-19.

The chain joins TRBV19 to TRBJ1-2; no definite D call. The germline CDR1 and CDR2 sequences are LNHDA and SQIVND (reference sequence). This CDR3 comprises 15 residues. Trimming removed 5 bases at V and 1 base at J, with 14 bases between. CDR3 sequence (DNA): TGTGCCAGTAGTTATGGTTGGGGAAATAACTATGGCTACACCTTC. It codes for CASSYGWGNNYGYTF.

V and J are TRBV6-1 and TRBJ1-4; 7 bases map to TRBD1. CDR1 and CDR2 from the germline V gene are MNHNS and SASEGT. The CDR3 runs 16 residues. Losses at the gene ends were 6 bases for V and 0 bases for J; bases not matched to a gene: 7. CDR3 sequence: CASSRNRGATNEKLFF. CDR3 sequence (DNA): TGTGCCAGCAGCCGAAACAGGGGAGCAACTAATGAAAAACTGTTTTTT.

This clonotype occurred a few times. The V gene is TRBV19, the J gene TRBJ2-1, with 11 bases matching TRBD2. Germline CDR1 LNHDA, CDR2 SQIVND (reference sequence). Trimming removed 4 bases from V and 3 bases from J; junction bases left unmatched: 2. The length of the CDR3 is 15 residues. The CDR3 sequence: CASSTSGGFYNEQFF. In DNA, the CDR3 is TGTGCCAGTAGTACTAGCGGGGGGTTCTACAATGAGCAGTTCTTC.

The rearrangement joins TRBV11-3 to TRBJ2-1, with D perhaps matching TRBD1 (6 bases). Trimming removed 1 base from V and 5 bases from J, with 9 bases in between. Germline-derived CDR1 and CDR2 are SGHNT and YENEEA. The CDR3 contains 14 residues. The CDR3 region is CASSLGGRNNEQFF. CDR3 nucleotide sequence: TGTGCCAGCAGCTTAGGGGGGCGGAACAATGAGCAGTTCTTC.

Concerning this clonotype: At one end the junction does not follow the germline gene, possibly because of a read error. The chain couples TRBV7-9 to TRBJ1-5; unclear D gene. The CDR3 contains 15 residues. Germline values: CDR1 SEHNR, CDR2 FQNEAQ (reference sequence). The CDR3 sequence: CASSLTSGSNQPQHF. The CDR3, as DNA: TGCGCCAGCAGCTTGACCTCGGGAAGCAATCAGCCCCAGCATTTT. Full variable domain (remainder filled in from reference TRBV7-9 and TRBJ1-5): DTGVSQNPRHKITKRGQNVTFRCDPISEHNRLYWYRQTLGQGPEFLTYFQNEAQLEKSRLLSDRFSAERPKGSFSTLEIQRTEQGDSAMYLCASSLTSGSNQPQHFGDGTRLSIL.

This clonotype was observed a few times. The chain couples TRBV12-3 or TRBV12-4 to TRBJ2-3, with 14 bases matching TRBD2. V was pared by 6 bases and J by 0 bases, with 11 bases of the junction left unmatched. The CDR3 is 19 residues long. The CDR3 loop reads CASRRRLAGGLSSTDTQYF. CDR3 nucleotide sequence: TGTGCCAGCAGACGACGACTAGCGGGAGGGCTATCTAGCACAGATACGCAGTATTTT.

This clonotype came up many times. J is TRBJ2-2 and V is TRBV30; no reliable D call. Per germline, CDR1 GTSNPN and CDR2 SVGIG (reference sequence). V was clipped by 4 bases and J by 6 bases, with 9 bases between them. The CDR3 consists of 12 residues. CDR3 loop: CAWNLGPGELFF. The DNA for the CDR3 is TGTGCCTGGAACTTAGGTCCCGGGGAGCTGTTTTTT.

The chain recombines TRBV6-6 with TRBJ1-1; D remains unclear. Looked up from germline, CDR1 is MNHNY and CDR2 is SVGAGI (reference sequence). V lost 5 bases to trimming and J lost 1 base, with 8 bases between them. This CDR3 is built from 13 residues. The CDR3 bases are TGTGCCAGCAGTCCCCCCCAGAACACTGAAGCTTTCTTT. Protein product: CASSPPQNTEAFF.

The rearrangement uses TRBV27 and TRBJ1-2; D is ambiguous. CDR3 length equals 15 residues. V lost 7 bases and J 3 bases, leaving 18 bases between the germline ends. The germline V gene encodes CDR1 MNHEY and CDR2 SMNVEV (reference sequence). The CDR3 nucleotides read TGTGCCAGCACCCGGTCGCTGGTCGGCTACTATGGCTACACCTTC. Amino acid sequence: CASTRSLVGYYGYTF.

The chain recombines TRBV19 with TRBJ1-1, with unresolved D. The CDR3 extends over 15 amino acids. The V end lost 0 bases, the J end lost 0 bases, and 8 bases lay between the germline ends. The V gene's germline CDR1 is LNHDA and CDR2 SQIVND (reference sequence). For the CDR3, the DNA is TGTGCCAGTAGTATAGATCATACCATGAACACTGAAGCTTTCTTT. Protein sequence: CASSIDHTMNTEAFF.

This clonotype showed up just once. The chain recombines TRBV24-1 with TRBJ2-3, with D possibly matching TRBD1 (6 bases). V lost 1 base and J 2 bases, leaving 15 bases between the germline ends. This CDR3 comprises 17 residues. CDR1 is KGHDR, CDR2 SFDVKD, per germline. This chain's CDR3 is CATSDFRAGEITDTQYF. The DNA of the CDR3 is TGTGCCACCAGTGATTTCAGGGCAGGGGAAATCACAGATACGCAGTATTTT.

The chain combines TRBV5-6 with TRBJ2-1, with D perhaps TRBD1 (6 bases). Per germline, CDR1 SGHDT and CDR2 YYEEEE. The CDR3 loop spans 17 amino acids. V lost 0 bases and J 6 bases, leaving 19 bases between the germline ends. The CDR3 bases are TGTGCCAGCAGCTTGGCCCGGGACATCTGGGCCCCCAATGAGCAGTTCTTC. Residues: CASSLARDIWAPNEQFF.

This chain links TRBV6-6 with TRBJ2-5, with 8 nucleotides matching TRBD2. The CDR3 spans 13 residues. The ends lost 5 bases at V and 4 bases at J; junction bases unmatched: 3. Germline V gene lookup returns CDR1 MNHNY and CDR2 SVGAGI (reference sequence). The CDR3 spells CASSHGGVETQYF. The CDR3 DNA sequence: TGTGCCAGCAGTCACGGGGGGGTAGAGACCCAGTACTTC.

This clonotype turned up a few times. The chain couples TRBV19 to TRBJ1-1, with 7 bases aligning to TRBD1. There are 14 residues in the CDR3. Germline V gene data show CDR1 as LNHDA and CDR2 as SQIVND (reference sequence). The junction had 5 bases not matched to a gene; V was cut back by 2 bases and J by 5 bases. The CDR3 sequence is CASSIRGRRTEAFF. In DNA form, the CDR3 reads TGTGCCAGTAGTATAAGGGGGCGTCGAACTGAAGCTTTCTTT.

The chain uses TRBV19 and TRBJ2-1, with 12 bases fitting TRBD2. The CDR3 is 16 amino acids. V dropped 6 bases and J dropped 1; count of bases not matched to a gene: 4. CDR1 and CDR2 from the germline V gene are LNHDA and SQIVND (reference sequence). In DNA, the CDR3 is TGTGCCAGTAGAGGACTAGCGGGGTTATCCTACAATGAGCAGTTCTTC. It specifies CASRGLAGLSYNEQFF.

In its sample, this clonotype was seen a few times. The chain joins TRBV29-1 to TRBJ1-1; perhaps TRBD1 as D (6 bases). CDR1 is SQVTM, CDR2 ANQGSEA, per germline. Trimming took off 3 bases at V and 5 bases at J, with 19 bases between the two ends. The CDR3 totals 15 residues. DNA of the CDR3: TGCAGCGTTGACGGGCAACCGGGACACGGGACTGAAGCTTTCTTT. This gives the protein CSVDGQPGHGTEAFF. The full variable domain, with the rest looked up from reference TRBV29-1 and TRBJ1-1, is SAVISQKPSRDICQRGTSLTIQCQVDSQVTMMFWYRQQPGQSLTLIATANQGSEATYESGFVIDKFPISRPNLTFSTLTVSNMSPEDSSIYLCSVDGQPGHGTEAFFGQGTRLTVV.

The rearrangement joins TRBV6-1 to TRBJ2-3; 8 bases align to TRBD1. The junction had 12 bases not matched to a gene; V was cut back by 6 bases and J by 4 bases. The germline CDR1 and CDR2 sequences are MNHNS and SASEGT. The CDR3 length is 16 residues. The CDR3: CASSLGTGRFSDTQYF. The CDR3, as DNA: TGTGCCAGCAGCTTAGGGACAGGCCGTTTTTCAGATACGCAGTATTTT.

The rearrangement uses TRBV12-3 or TRBV12-4 and TRBJ2-7; 13 bases line up with TRBD2. The CDR3 runs 19 residues. The ends lost 5 bases at V and 2 bases at J; junction bases unmatched: 15. The CDR3 sequence is CASSLLEPGLAGRPYEQYF. The CDR3, as DNA: TGTGCCAGCAGTCTCCTGGAACCGGGACTAGCGGGACGGCCCTACGAGCAGTACTTC.